The 21 T cell receptor beta chains below were found in one sample sequenced in a study of cytomegalovirus exposure and HLA in healthy donors. This PCR relied on a set of 60 Vbeta primers and 13 Jbeta primers. Assay used: immunoSEQ multiplex PCR; TCRdb lists only in-frame clones, some missing. The sample holds nearly 65,000 clones, approximately 71% seen once. Input material: PBMCs. The receptors come from a man aged 45-65 years in good health and CMV-seronegative.

The chain recombines TRBV7-9 with TRBJ2-3, with D perhaps matching TRBD2 (5 bases). This CDR3 is built from 18 residues. Germline V gives CDR1 SEHNR, CDR2 FQNEAQ (reference sequence). V lost 5 bases to trimming and J lost 6 bases, with 27 bases between them. Here the CDR3 reads CASSAPTTVYEEDDTQYF. CDR3 coding DNA: TGTGCCAGCAGCGCACCCACGACGGTATACGAGGAGGACGATACGCAGTATTTT.

The genes are TRBV5-1 and TRBJ2-1; perhaps TRBD2 as D (5 bases). Trimming took 7 bases from V and 7 from J, leaving 24 bases between them. Germline CDR1 SGHRS, CDR2 YFSETQ. The CDR3 runs 16 residues. The CDR3 nucleotides are TGCGCCAGCGGGAACACCGGGCCCCCGGGGAGTAATGAGCAGTTCTTC. It is translated as CASGNTGPPGSNEQFF.

The V and J genes are TRBV11-2 and TRBJ1-3, with 8 bases identical to TRBD1. J was trimmed by 4 bases and V by 5 bases; bases with no gene match: 7. The CDR3 loop spans 15 amino acids. CDR1 and CDR2 (germline): SGHAT, FQNNGV. CDR3 sequence: CASSPQGAVGNTIYF. The CDR3 DNA follows: TGTGCCAGCAGCCCCCAGGGGGCGGTGGGAAACACCATATATTTT.

This sequence joins TRBV27 and TRBJ2-5; TRBD1 matches at 10 bases. In germline, CDR1 is MNHEY, CDR2 SMNVEV (reference sequence). The CDR3 consists of 12 residues. V lost 8 bases and J lost 5; bases outside the gene matches: 2. The CDR3 DNA follows: TGTGCCAGCTGGGACAGGGGCGAGACCCAGTACTTC. Its protein product is CASWDRGETQYF.

This chain joins TRBV5-4 and TRBJ2-3; D is perhaps TRBD1 (9 bases). The CDR3 consists of 18 residues. Looked up from germline, CDR1 is SGHNT and CDR2 is YYREEE (reference sequence). V was pared by 4 bases and J by 1 base, with 22 bases between. CDR3 in DNA: TGTGCCAGCAGCGCGGGGGGACAGGGCGTTATCGGCACAGATACGCAGTATTTT. It encodes CASSAGGQGVIGTDTQYF. Drawing the rest from reference TRBV5-4 and TRBJ2-3, the complete variable domain is ETGVTQSPTHLIKTRGQQVTLRCSSQSGHNTVSWYQQALGQGPQFIFQYYREEENGRGNFPPRFSGLQFPNYSSELNVNALELDDSALYLCASSAGGQGVIGTDTQYFGPGTRLTVL.

This chain uses TRBV15 with TRBJ2-1; tentative D call: TRBD2 (5 bases). Trimming took off 0 bases at V and 12 bases at J, with 12 bases between the two ends. The germline V gene encodes CDR1 LNHNV and CDR2 YYDKDF (reference sequence). The CDR3 runs 13 residues. The CDR3: CATSRDRGLPQFF. CDR3 in DNA: TGTGCCACCAGCAGAGATCGCGGGCTCCCGCAGTTCTTC.

This sequence joins TRBV10-2 and TRBJ2-3; tentatively, D is TRBD1 (6 bases). Germline V lookup: CDR1 WSHSY, CDR2 SAAADI. The CDR3 loop spans 14 amino acids. V lost 5 bases, J lost 9 bases, and 18 bases lay in between. CDR3 amino acids: CASSPTGPEGTQYF. CDR3 nucleotide sequence: TGCGCCAGCAGTCCTACAGGGCCTGAGGGCACGCAGTATTTT.

V and J are TRBV19 and TRBJ1-3; D is ambiguous. CDR3 length: 15 amino acids. Germline loops: CDR1 LNHDA, CDR2 SQIVND (reference sequence). V lost 8 bases, J lost 0 bases, and 14 bases lay in between. The CDR3 reads CASSVWFSSGNTIYF. Here the CDR3 DNA reads TGTGCCAGTTCTGTTTGGTTCAGCTCTGGAAACACCATATATTTT. Looking up the rest from reference TRBV19 and TRBJ1-3 gives the full variable domain: DGGITQSPKYLFRKEGQNVTLSCEQNLNHDAMYWYRQDPGQGLRLIYYSQIVNDFQKGDIAEGYSVSREKKESFPLTVTSAQKNPTAFYLCASSVWFSSGNTIYFGEGSWLTVV.

This clone was recorded once. V and J are TRBV7-9 and TRBJ1-5; D might be TRBD1 (6 bases). The CDR3 contains 14 residues. Germline V gene data show CDR1 as SEHNR and CDR2 as FQNEAQ (reference sequence). Deletions cut 3 bases from V and 6 bases from J, with 12 bases between. The CDR3: CASSLGGLGQPQHF. In DNA, the CDR3 is TGTGCCAGCAGCTTGGGGGGGCTCGGTCAGCCCCAGCATTTT.

This chain links TRBV7-8 with TRBJ2-3; D might be TRBD2 (5 bases). Germline V gene lookup returns CDR1 SGHVS and CDR2 FQNEAQ. The CDR3 consists of 15 residues. Trimming left V 1 base short and J 2 bases short, with 10 bases between. In nucleotides, the CDR3 is TGTGCCAGCAGCTTAGTCAGACGGGACACAGATACGCAGTATTTT. As protein: CASSLVRRDTDTQYF.

The V and J genes are TRBV25-1 and TRBJ1-6; no definite D call. This CDR3 has 14 residues. V lost 7 bases, J lost 0 bases, and 7 bases lay in between. Germline values: CDR1 MGHDK, CDR2 SYGVNS. CDR3 in DNA: TGTGCCAGCACTTACAGCTCCTATAATTCACCCCTCCACTTT. Its translation: CASTYSSYNSPLHF.

The chain couples TRBV5-1 to TRBJ1-5, with D perhaps TRBD1 (5 bases). V lost 5 bases to trimming and J lost 0 bases, with 21 bases between them. The CDR3 is 18 amino acids. Germline CDR1 is SGHRS and CDR2 is YFSETQ. The CDR3: CASSKGLRLGDSNQPQHF. For the CDR3, the DNA is TGCGCCAGCAGTAAGGGGTTACGTCTTGGGGATAGCAATCAGCCCCAGCATTTT.

The chain links TRBV7-3 to TRBJ2-5, with D possibly being TRBD1 (6 bases). The ends were cut back, 5 bases at V and 2 bases at J, with 12 bases in the middle. CDR3 length: 14 amino acids. CDR1 and CDR2 (germline): SGHTA, FQGTGA. CDR3 DNA sequence: TGTGCCAGCAGCCGCGCGAGGGGGCAAGAGACCCAGTACTTC. It specifies CASSRARGQETQYF.

The chain employs TRBV6-6 and TRBJ2-7; D might be TRBD1 (6 bases). The CDR3 extends over 12 amino acids. V was cut by 7 bases and J by 3 bases, with 10 bases left in between. Germline assignment: CDR1 MNHNY and CDR2 SVGAGI (reference sequence). The DNA for the CDR3 is TGTGCCAGCAACGGCAGGGGCTACGAGCAGTACTTC. Its translation: CASNGRGYEQYF.

Sample share makes this clone medium-sized. The rearrangement joins TRBV6-4 to TRBJ2-1, with 15 bases lining up with TRBD2. This CDR3 spans 15 amino acids. V was clipped by 2 bases and J by 12 bases; unmatched bases: 5. Germline assignment: CDR1 MRHNA and CDR2 SNTAGT. CDR3 DNA sequence: TGTGCCAGCAGTGACAGGACTAGCGGGGGGGCGAGGCAGTTCTTC. As protein: CASSDRTSGGARQFF.

The genes are TRBV5-8 and TRBJ2-1; 16 bases agree with TRBD2. Trimming removed 2 bases from V and 9 bases from J; junction bases left unmatched: 8. CDR1 and CDR2 (germline): SGHTS, YDEGEE. The CDR3 has 17 amino acids. The CDR3 here is CASSFSGTSGGAGEQFF. As DNA, the CDR3 is TGTGCCAGCAGCTTTTCCGGGACTAGCGGGGGGGCCGGTGAGCAGTTCTTC.

The V and J genes are TRBV19 and TRBJ1-6; D is uncertain. CDR1 is LNHDA, CDR2 SQIVND, per germline (reference sequence). Trimming left V 11 bases short and J 7 bases short, with 15 bases between. The CDR3 contains 13 residues. Here the CDR3 reads CAGSERENSPLHF. The CDR3 DNA is TGTGCCGGGTCGGAGAGGGAGAATTCACCCCTCCACTTT.

CDR3 region: CASSYSQQGRYQPQHF. In nucleotides, the CDR3 is TGTGCCAGCAGTTACTCGCAACAGGGCCGGTATCAGCCCCAGCATTTT. V gene TRBV6-6 combines with J gene TRBJ1-5, with D possibly matching TRBD1 (6 bases). Germline V CDR1 and CDR2: MNHNY, SVGAGI (reference sequence). V was cut by 0 bases and J by 5 bases, with 14 bases left in between. The CDR3 spans 16 residues.

The chain couples TRBV9 to TRBJ1-3; 7 bases map to TRBD1. The germline CDR1 and CDR2 sequences are SGDLS and YYNGEE. CDR3 size: 16 residues. V gave up 4 bases and J gave up 0 bases; unmatched junction bases: 7. The CDR3 is CASSMGQTISGNTIYF. CDR3 coding DNA: TGTGCCAGCAGCATGGGACAGACCATCTCTGGAAACACCATATATTTT.

This chain joins TRBV6-5 and TRBJ1-1, with 8 bases matching TRBD1. This CDR3 comprises 14 residues. Germline CDR1 MNHEY, CDR2 SVGAGI. J gave up 5 bases and V 5 bases, and 7 bases lay outside the gene matches. CDR3 sequence (DNA): TGTGCCAGCAGTACAGACAGGGGTGGTACTGAAGCTTTCTTT. Translating it yields CASSTDRGGTEAFF.

The chain is built from TRBV7-2 and TRBJ2-5; D is unresolved. Germline CDR1 reads SGHTA; CDR2 reads FQGNSA. This CDR3 has 14 amino acids. The ends were cut back, 3 bases at V and 0 bases at J, with 8 bases in the middle. CDR3 sequence (DNA): TGTGCCAGCAGCTTCCAGATGTACCAAGAGACCCAGTACTTC. It translates to CASSFQMYQETQYF.